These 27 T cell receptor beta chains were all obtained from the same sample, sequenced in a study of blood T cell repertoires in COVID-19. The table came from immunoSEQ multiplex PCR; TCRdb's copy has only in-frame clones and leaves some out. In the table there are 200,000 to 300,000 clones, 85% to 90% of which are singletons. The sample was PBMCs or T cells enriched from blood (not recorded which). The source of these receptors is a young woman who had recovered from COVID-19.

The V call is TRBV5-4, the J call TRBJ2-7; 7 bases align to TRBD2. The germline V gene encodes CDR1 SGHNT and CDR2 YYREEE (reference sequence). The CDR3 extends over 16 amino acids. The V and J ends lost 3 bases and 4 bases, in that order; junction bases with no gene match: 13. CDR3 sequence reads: CASSWGGSSGEYEQYF. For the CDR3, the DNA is TGTGCCAGCAGCTGGGGGGGGTCTAGCGGAGAATACGAGCAGTACTTC.

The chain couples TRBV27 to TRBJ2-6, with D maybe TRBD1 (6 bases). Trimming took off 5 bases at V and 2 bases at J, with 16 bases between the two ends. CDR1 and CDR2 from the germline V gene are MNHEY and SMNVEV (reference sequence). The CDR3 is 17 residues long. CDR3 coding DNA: TGTGCCAGCAGTCCCGGGACAACTTTGGCTGGGGCCAACGTCCTGACTTTC. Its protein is CASSPGTTLAGANVLTF.

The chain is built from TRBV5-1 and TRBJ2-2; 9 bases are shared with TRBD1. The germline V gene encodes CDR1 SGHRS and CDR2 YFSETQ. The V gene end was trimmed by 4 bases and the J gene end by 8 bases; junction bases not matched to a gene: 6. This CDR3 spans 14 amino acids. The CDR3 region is CASSTGTGLGELFF. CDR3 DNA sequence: TGCGCCAGCAGCACCGGGACAGGGCTAGGGGAGCTGTTTTTT.

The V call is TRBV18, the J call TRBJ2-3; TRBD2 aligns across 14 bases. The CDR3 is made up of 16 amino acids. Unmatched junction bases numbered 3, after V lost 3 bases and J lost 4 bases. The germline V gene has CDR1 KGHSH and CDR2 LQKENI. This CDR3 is CASSPQTSGRADTQYF. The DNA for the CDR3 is TGTGCCAGCTCACCGCAGACTAGCGGGAGGGCAGATACGCAGTATTTT.

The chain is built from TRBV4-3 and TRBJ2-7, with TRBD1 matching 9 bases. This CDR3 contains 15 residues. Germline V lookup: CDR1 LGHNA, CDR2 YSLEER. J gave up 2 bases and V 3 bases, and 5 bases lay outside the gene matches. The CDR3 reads CASSQGQGTPYEQYF. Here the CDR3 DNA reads TGCGCCAGCAGCCAGGGACAGGGAACTCCCTACGAGCAGTACTTC.

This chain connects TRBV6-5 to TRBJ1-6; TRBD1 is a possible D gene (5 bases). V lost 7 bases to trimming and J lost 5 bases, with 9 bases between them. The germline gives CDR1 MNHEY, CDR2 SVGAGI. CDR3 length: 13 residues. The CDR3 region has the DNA TGTGCCAGCAACAGGCCCGATAATTCACCCCTCCACTTT. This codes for CASNRPDNSPLHF.

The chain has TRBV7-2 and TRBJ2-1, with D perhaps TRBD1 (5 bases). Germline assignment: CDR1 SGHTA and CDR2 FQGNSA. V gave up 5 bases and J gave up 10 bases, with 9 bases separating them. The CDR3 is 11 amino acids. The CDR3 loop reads CASSRTLEQFF. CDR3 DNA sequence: TGTGCCAGCAGCCGGACACTAGAGCAGTTCTTC.

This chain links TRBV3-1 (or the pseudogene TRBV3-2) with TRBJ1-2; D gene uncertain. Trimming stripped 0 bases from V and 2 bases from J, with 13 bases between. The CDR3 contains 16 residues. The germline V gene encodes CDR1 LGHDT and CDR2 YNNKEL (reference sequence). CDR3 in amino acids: CASSQDLPTSNYGYTF. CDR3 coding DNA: TGTGCCAGCAGCCAAGATCTACCGACATCCAACTATGGCTACACCTTC.

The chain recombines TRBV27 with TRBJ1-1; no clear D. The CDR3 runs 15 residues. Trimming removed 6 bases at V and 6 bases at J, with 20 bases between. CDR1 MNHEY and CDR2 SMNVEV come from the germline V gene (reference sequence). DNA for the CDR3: TGTGCCAGCAGCCTATCTAGGTGGCGCGTGGCTGAAGCTTTCTTT. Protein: CASSLSRWRVAEAFF.

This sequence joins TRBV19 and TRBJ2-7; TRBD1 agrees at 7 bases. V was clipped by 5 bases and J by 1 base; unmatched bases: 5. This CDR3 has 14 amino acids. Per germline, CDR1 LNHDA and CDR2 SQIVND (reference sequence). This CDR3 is CASSPATGSYEQYF. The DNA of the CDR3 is TGTGCCAGTAGTCCGGCGACAGGGTCCTACGAGCAGTACTTC.

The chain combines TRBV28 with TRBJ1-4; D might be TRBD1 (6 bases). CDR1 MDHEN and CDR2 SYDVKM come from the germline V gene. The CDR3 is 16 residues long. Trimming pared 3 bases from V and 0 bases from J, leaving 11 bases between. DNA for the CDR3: TGTGCCAGCAGTTTGGCTGGACAGTCAACTAATGAAAAACTGTTTTTT. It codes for CASSLAGQSTNEKLFF. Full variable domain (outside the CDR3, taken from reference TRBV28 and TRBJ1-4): DVKVTQSSRYLVKRTGEKVFLECVQDMDHENMFWYRQDPGLGLRLIYFSYDVKMKEKGDIPEGYSVSREKKERFSLILESASTNQTSMYLCASSLAGQSTNEKLFFGSGTQLSVL.

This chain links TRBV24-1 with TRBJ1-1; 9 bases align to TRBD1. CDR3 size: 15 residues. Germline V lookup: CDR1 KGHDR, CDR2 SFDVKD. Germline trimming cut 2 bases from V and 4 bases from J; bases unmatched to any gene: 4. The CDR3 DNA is TGTGCCACCAGTGATTCTTACAGGGGGCGCACTGAAGCTTTCTTT. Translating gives CATSDSYRGRTEAFF.

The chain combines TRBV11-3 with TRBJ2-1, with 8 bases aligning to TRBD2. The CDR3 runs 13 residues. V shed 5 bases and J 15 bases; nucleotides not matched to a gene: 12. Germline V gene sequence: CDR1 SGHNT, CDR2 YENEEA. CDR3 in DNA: TGTGCCAGCAGCCAAACCCGGGCTAGCGGGTTGTTCTTC. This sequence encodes CASSQTRASGLFF.

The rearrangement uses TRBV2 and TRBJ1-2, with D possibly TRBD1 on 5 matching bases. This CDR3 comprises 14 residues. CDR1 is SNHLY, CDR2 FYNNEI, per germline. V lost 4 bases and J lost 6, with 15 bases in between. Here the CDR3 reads CASSVGRVHDGYTF. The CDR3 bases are TGTGCCAGCAGTGTGGGCAGGGTCCATGATGGCTACACCTTC. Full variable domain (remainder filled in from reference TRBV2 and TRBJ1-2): EPEVTQTPSHQVTQMGQEVILRCVPISNHLYFYWYRQILGQKVEFLVSFYNNEISEKSEIFDDQFSVERPDGSNFTLKIRSTKLEDSAMYFCASSVGRVHDGYTFGSGTRLTVV.

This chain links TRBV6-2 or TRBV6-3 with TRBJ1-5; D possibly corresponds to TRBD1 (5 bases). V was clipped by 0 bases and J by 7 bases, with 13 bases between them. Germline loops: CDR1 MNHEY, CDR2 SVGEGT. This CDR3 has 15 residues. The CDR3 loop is CASSYSGQGGQPQHF. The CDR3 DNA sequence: TGTGCCAGCAGTTACTCGGGCCAGGGAGGCCAGCCCCAGCATTTT.

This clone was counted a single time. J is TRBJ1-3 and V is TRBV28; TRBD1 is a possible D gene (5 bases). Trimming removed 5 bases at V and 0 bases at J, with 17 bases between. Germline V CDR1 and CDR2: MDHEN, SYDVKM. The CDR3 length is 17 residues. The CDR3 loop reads CASSGAQGPRSGNTIYF. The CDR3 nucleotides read TGTGCCAGCAGTGGGGCTCAAGGACCTCGCTCTGGAAACACCATATATTTT.

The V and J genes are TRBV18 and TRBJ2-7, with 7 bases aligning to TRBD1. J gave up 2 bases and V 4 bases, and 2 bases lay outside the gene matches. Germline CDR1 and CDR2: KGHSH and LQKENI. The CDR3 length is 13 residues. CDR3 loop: CASSLGTAYEQYF. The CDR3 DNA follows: TGTGCCAGCTCACTTGGGACAGCCTACGAGCAGTACTTC.

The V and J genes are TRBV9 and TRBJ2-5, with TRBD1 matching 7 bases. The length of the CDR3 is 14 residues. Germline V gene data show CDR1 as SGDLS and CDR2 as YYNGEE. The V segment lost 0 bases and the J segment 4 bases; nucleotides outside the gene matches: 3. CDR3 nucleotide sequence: TGTGCCAGCAGCGTAGAGGCAGGGGGAGAGACCCAGTACTTC. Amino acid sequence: CASSVEAGGETQYF.

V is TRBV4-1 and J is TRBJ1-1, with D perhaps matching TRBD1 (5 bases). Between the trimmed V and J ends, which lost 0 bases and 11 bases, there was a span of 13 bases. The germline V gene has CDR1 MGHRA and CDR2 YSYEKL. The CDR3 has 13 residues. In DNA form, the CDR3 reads TGCGCCAGCAGCCAAGAAGGCATTCGGGGGGCTTTCTTT. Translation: CASSQEGIRGAFF.

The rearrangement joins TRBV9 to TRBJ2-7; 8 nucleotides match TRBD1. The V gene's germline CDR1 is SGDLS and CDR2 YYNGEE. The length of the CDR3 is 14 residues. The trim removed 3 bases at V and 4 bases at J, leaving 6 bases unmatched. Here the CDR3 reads CASSAGTGGYEQYF. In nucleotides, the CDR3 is TGTGCCAGCAGCGCCGGGACAGGAGGTTACGAGCAGTACTTC.

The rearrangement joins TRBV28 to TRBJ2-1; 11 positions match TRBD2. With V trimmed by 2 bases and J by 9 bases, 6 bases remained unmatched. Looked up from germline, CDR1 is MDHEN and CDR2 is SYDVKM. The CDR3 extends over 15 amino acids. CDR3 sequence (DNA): TGTGCCAGCAGTTTACCTCTAGCGGGAGGTGGTGAGCAGTTCTTC. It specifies CASSLPLAGGGEQFF.

For the CDR3, the DNA is TGTGCCAGCAGTCTCCGGGACAGGAATGAAAAACTGTTTTTT. Protein product: CASSLRDRNEKLFF. This rearrangement joins TRBV28 to TRBJ1-4; 8 nucleotides agree with TRBD1. The germline gives CDR1 MDHEN, CDR2 SYDVKM. V lost 5 bases, J lost 5 bases, and 4 bases stayed unmatched. The CDR3 extends over 14 amino acids.

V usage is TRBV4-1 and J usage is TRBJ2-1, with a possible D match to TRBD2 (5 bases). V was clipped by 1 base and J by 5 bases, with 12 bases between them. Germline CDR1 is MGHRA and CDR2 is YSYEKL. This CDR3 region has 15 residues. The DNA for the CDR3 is TGCGCCAGCAGCCAAGGTCCCGGGAATGACAATGAGCAGTTCTTC. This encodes CASSQGPGNDNEQFF.

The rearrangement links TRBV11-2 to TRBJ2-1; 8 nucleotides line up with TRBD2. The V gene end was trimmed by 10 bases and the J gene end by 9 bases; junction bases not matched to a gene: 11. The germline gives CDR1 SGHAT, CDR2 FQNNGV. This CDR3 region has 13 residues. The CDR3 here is CATRGSGIGEQFF. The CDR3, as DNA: TGTGCCACCCGGGGTAGCGGGATTGGTGAGCAGTTCTTC.

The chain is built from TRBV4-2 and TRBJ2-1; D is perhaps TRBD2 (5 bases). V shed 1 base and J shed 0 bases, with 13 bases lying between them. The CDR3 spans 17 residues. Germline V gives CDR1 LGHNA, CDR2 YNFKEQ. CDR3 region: CASSQGVGGSSYNEQFF. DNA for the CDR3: TGTGCCAGCAGCCAAGGGGTAGGTGGGAGCTCCTACAATGAGCAGTTCTTC.

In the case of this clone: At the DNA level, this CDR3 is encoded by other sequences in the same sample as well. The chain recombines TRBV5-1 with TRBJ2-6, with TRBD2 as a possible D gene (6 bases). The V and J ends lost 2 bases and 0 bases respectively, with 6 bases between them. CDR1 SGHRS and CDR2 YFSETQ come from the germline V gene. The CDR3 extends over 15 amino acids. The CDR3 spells CASSFGGSGANVLTF. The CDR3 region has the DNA TGCGCCAGCAGCTTCGGGGGCTCTGGGGCCAACGTCCTGACTTTC.

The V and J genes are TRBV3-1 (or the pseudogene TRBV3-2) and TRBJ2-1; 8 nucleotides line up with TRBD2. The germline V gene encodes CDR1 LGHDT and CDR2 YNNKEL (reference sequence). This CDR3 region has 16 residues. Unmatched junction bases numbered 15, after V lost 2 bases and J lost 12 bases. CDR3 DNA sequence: TGTGCCAGCAGCCAACGTTATCCCGGGACTAGTGGAGGGCAGTTCTTC. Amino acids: CASSQRYPGTSGGQFF.